This T cell receptor beta chain was observed in a study of Graves' ophthalmopathy and Graves' hyperthyroidism (dated by TCRdb to 2016 to 2019). Regarding the research as a whole: Peripheral blood was collected at initial diagnosis, prior to any treatment. TCR beta repertoire signatures were used to distinguish Graves' ophthalmopathy from Graves' hyperthyroidism and to predict progression to ophthalmopathy. In total, around 140 blood samples were TCR-sequenced: 40 to 45 ophthalmopathy, under 85 hyperthyroidism and about 17 hyperthyroidism-to-ophthalmopathy patients. To explore V-J signatures distinguishing ophthalmopathy from hyperthyroidism, a discovery set of about 99 patients (more than 40 ophthalmopathy, over 55 stable hyperthyroidism) was enrolled. An independent validation cohort comprised roughly 20 hyperthyroidism patients and some 16 patients who later progressed from hyperthyroidism to ophthalmopathy. In roughly 6 hyperthyroidism patients, T-cell repertoires of thyroid tissue and blood were compared. Once sampling was done, hyperthyroidism patients were given methimazole at a starting dose of 30 mg daily, while ophthalmopathy patients were given high-dose intravenous methylprednisolone. The roughly 90 discovery patients were divided at random into training and test sets in a 7:3 ratio. Results the study describes overall, beyond this receptor: In validation, the model predicted ophthalmopathy progression with roughly 68% sensitivity and about 73% specificity; eleven to twelve predicted patients were CT-confirmed with GO in a median of approximately 6.5 months. In cross-validation, the 13-signature model distinguished ophthalmopathy from stable hyperthyroidism with approximately 88% sensitivity and 81.08% specificity, and in the test set the corresponding values were roughly 80% and 75%. Most expanded thyroid clonotypes with frequency above 0.001 were also detected in blood, suggesting blood repertoires may reflect the thyroid immune response. Sample size was not statistically predetermined, and group allocation was not concealed from the investigators.

Hyperthyroidism was considered stable if no progression to ophthalmopathy occurred within 18 months of follow-up. Hyperthyroidism patients were newly diagnosed, with disease duration under 2 months, and aged 18 to 65 years. Patients with other autoimmune diseases, uncontrolled infections, pregnancy or lactation were excluded from the study. Clinical symptoms, serum thyroxine, TRAb, thyroid ultrasound and orbital computed tomography formed the basis of the diagnosis. PBMCs were isolated from 7.5 to 10 ml of fresh peripheral blood by Ficoll-Paque density gradient centrifugation. Trizol reagent was used to extract the total RNA, and its quality was then checked on an Agilent 2100 Bioanalyzer. For repertoire sequencing, the TCR beta CDR3 regions were amplified from RNA transcripts. A first-round RT-PCR used HTBI primers with the Qiagen OneStep RT-PCR kit, followed by a second-round multiplex PCR, size selection and purification. Libraries were sequenced on an Illumina HiSeq2000 using paired-end 100 bp reads. As for the authors' bioinformatics: SOAPnuke was used to process the reads, throwing out any read that had adapters, had uncalled bases, had a mean Phred below 15, or lacked an exact constant-primer or identifier match. COPE v1.2.5 was used to merge the high-quality paired reads. Clonotypes were defined as unique nucleotide sequences and were aligned to IMGT TRB V, D and J references using MiTCR v1.1. The analysis was limited to V-J combinations with a frequency above 0.0001, which together covered just over 98% of the repertoires. For each V-J combination, a TCR clonal expansion and chaos score was defined as F50 clonal expansion divided by the chaos observed in the TCRdist matrix. Welch's t-statistics and random forest were used to narrow the features down to around twelve V-J combinations, which were then fed into a naive Bayes classifier. The Morisita-Horn index was used to measure how similar the thyroid and blood repertoires were. Using fastp trimming at Q25 and MiXCR clonotype assembly, TCRdb reanalyzed the public sequencing data and kept in-frame beta chains. Rows with a matching CDR3 protein are joined into one entry that keeps the most common DNA and genes. None of the V and J calls come from the authors' own analysis; TCRdb made them. Here the sample has 680,000 or so distinct CDR3 sequences; about a fifth occur a single time. Approximately 6.5% of the sample comes from the top ten.

On this clonotype: What antigen it recognizes has not been identified. No much larger clonotype is one base removed from it; base qualities were not supplied.

Including cysteine and phenylalanine, the CDR3 has 14 amino acids. Only the CDR3 portion is preserved as DNA: 42 bases, with reading frame beginning at the first base. The germline V gene gives CDR1 as MNHEY and CDR2 as SVGAGI. The trim is 4 bases for V and 3 bases for J, with a gap of 12 bases between the germline ends. The receptor's source is a woman between 18 and 29 years old with stable Graves' hyperthyroidism. Some clones in this sample may be carry-over from other donors' samples. Donor details come from another sample of the same person, matched by shared clones. Sequencing used peripheral blood. The rearranged segments are TRBV6-5 and TRBJ1-1; TRBD1 could be the D gene, as 6 bases match. CDR3 sequence: CASSSQGFHTEAFF. The bases are TGTGCCAGCAGTTCACAGGGTTTTCACACTGAAGCTTTCTTT.